Shown below are 19 T cell receptor beta chains from a single sample sequenced in a study of cytomegalovirus exposure and HLA in healthy donors. TCRdb's table, derived via immunoSEQ multiplex PCR, lists solely in-frame clones and lacks some. The sample records over 250,000 clones, about nine tenths being singletons. Sequenced input: PBMCs. The receptors shown here come from a woman in her 30s in good health and CMV-seropositive.

This chain connects TRBV7-8 to TRBJ2-7; D gene ambiguous. V lost 1 base and J lost 6, with 7 bases in between. This CDR3 region has 12 residues. Germline CDR1 SGHVS, CDR2 FQNEAQ. CDR3 region: CASSLGSREQYF. DNA for the CDR3: TGTGCCAGCAGCTTAGGTTCTCGCGAGCAGTACTTC.

The chain joins TRBV30 to TRBJ1-1; D is unclear. The CDR3 length is 13 residues. The V and J ends lost 0 bases and 5 bases respectively, with 10 bases between them. In germline, CDR1 is GTSNPN, CDR2 SVGIG (reference sequence). The CDR3 region has the DNA TGTGCCTGGAGTGTCTATATTCTGACTGAAGCTTTCTTT. Protein product: CAWSVYILTEAFF.

The V gene is TRBV11-2, the J gene TRBJ1-2; TRBD1 matches 7 bases. With 7 bases clipped from V and 6 bases from J, the junction kept 14 bases outside the gene matches. This CDR3 spans 15 amino acids. Per the germline V gene, CDR1 is SGHAT and CDR2 is FQNNGV. The CDR3 is CASTPEATGSNGYTF. In DNA form, the CDR3 reads TGTGCCAGCACCCCCGAAGCGACAGGGTCGAATGGCTACACCTTC. Full variable domain (outside the CDR3, taken from reference TRBV11-2 and TRBJ1-2): EAGVAQSPRYKIIEKRQSVAFWCNPISGHATLYWYQQILGQGPKLLIQFQNNGVVDDSQLPKDRFSAERLKGVDSTLKIQPAKLEDSAVYLCASTPEATGSNGYTFGSGTRLTVV.

The chain joins TRBV7-3 to TRBJ1-2; 7 positions match TRBD1. V gave up 3 bases and J gave up 2 bases; unmatched junction bases: 3. Germline V gives CDR1 SGHTA, CDR2 FQGTGA. There are 14 residues in the CDR3. Written as DNA, the CDR3 is TGTGCCAGCAGCTTGGGGACAGCGAACTATGGCTACACCTTC. As protein: CASSLGTANYGYTF.

The chain is built from TRBV7-9 and TRBJ2-7; D may be TRBD1 (6 bases). Trimming took off 0 bases at V and 3 bases at J, with 18 bases between the two ends. The germline V gene encodes CDR1 SEHNR and CDR2 FQNEAQ (reference sequence). This CDR3 contains 17 residues. The CDR3 region has the DNA TGTGCCAGCAGCTTAGCACAGGGACGGTTCATCGACTACGAGCAGTACTTC. Amino acid sequence: CASSLAQGRFIDYEQYF.

This clone was counted between two and nine times. The chain employs TRBV15 and TRBJ2-3, with 7 bases that match TRBD2. CDR3 size: 16 residues. Germline V gene lookup returns CDR1 LNHNV and CDR2 YYDKDF (reference sequence). V lost 8 bases and J lost 0; bases outside the gene matches: 11. The CDR3 DNA reads as TGTGCCACCGCGGAAGAGCGGGGCGCTAGCACAGATACGCAGTATTTT. This translates into CATAEERGASTDTQYF.

The rearrangement uses TRBV6-5 and TRBJ2-7, with 8 positions matching TRBD2. The length of the CDR3 is 16 residues. Trimming cost V 1 base and J 1 base; bases outside gene matches: 6. Germline CDR1 is MNHEY and CDR2 is SVGAGI. CDR3 residues: CASSYYPSGYSYEQYF. Here the CDR3 DNA reads TGTGCCAGCAGTTACTACCCTAGCGGGTATTCCTACGAGCAGTACTTC.

This sequence joins TRBV2 and TRBJ2-5; 7 nucleotides align to TRBD2. This CDR3 spans 17 amino acids. Germline CDR1 and CDR2: SNHLY and FYNNEI. J was trimmed by 13 bases and V by 3 bases; bases with no gene match: 23. CDR3 bases: TGTGCCAGCAGTGACAACGGACTAGATTCCGAGTTAGGTTCCCGGTACTTC. Amino acid sequence: CASSDNGLDSELGSRYF.

This chain uses TRBV7-9 with TRBJ2-3, with D possibly matching TRBD2 (6 bases). Trimming shortened V by 10 bases and J by 11 bases, and 16 bases separated the two germline ends. The germline CDR1 and CDR2 sequences are SEHNR and FQNEAQ (reference sequence). The CDR3 is made up of 11 amino acids. The CDR3 nucleotides read TGTGCCACTCCTCTAGGGACTGGGCAGTATTTT. It specifies CATPLGTGQYF.

The chain combines TRBV28 with TRBJ1-2; D uncertain. The germline CDR1 and CDR2 sequences are MDHEN and SYDVKM. V was cut by 4 bases and J by 5 bases, with 11 bases left in between. The CDR3 covers 13 residues. CDR3 residues: CASSYTTPYGYTF. CDR3 bases: TGTGCCAGCAGTTATACAACTCCTTATGGCTACACCTTC.

CDR3 protein: CASSLVPGQPQHF. The CDR3 nucleotides read TGTGCCAGCAGCTTAGTCCCCGGTCAGCCCCAGCATTTT. The gene calls are TRBV7-2 and TRBJ1-5; no definite D call. The CDR3 contains 13 residues. Germline V gene lookup returns CDR1 SGHTA and CDR2 FQGNSA. Deletions cut 1 base from V and 6 bases from J, with 7 bases between.

This clone was detected ten times or more. The chain employs TRBV19 and TRBJ2-3, with 8 positions matching TRBD2. Trimming took 5 bases from V and 4 from J; bases not matched to a gene: 11. From germline, CDR1 is LNHDA and CDR2 SQIVND (reference sequence). The CDR3 is 16 amino acids. CDR3 region: CASSPREGLLSDTQYF. The DNA of the CDR3 is TGTGCCAGTAGTCCACGGGAGGGCCTGTTGTCAGATACGCAGTATTTT.

The table lists this clone with a few counts. The J gene is TRBJ1-1, the V gene TRBV30; unclear D gene. The V gene's germline CDR1 is GTSNPN and CDR2 SVGIG (reference sequence). The CDR3 has 11 amino acids. V gave up 4 bases and J gave up 6 bases, with 9 bases separating them. CDR3 region: CAWIRFAEAFF. The CDR3 coding sequence is TGTGCCTGGATAAGATTTGCTGAAGCTTTCTTT. Variable domain in full (rest from reference TRBV30 and TRBJ1-1): SQTIHQWPATLVQPVGSPLSLECTVEGTSNPNLYWYRQAAGRGLQLLFYSVGIGQISSEVPQNLSASRPQDRQFILSSKKLLLSDSGFYLCAWIRFAEAFFGQGTRLTVV.

This chain links TRBV27 with TRBJ2-5, with D tentatively TRBD2 (6 bases). V was trimmed by 3 bases and J by 5 bases, leaving 10 bases between them. Germline V gives CDR1 MNHEY, CDR2 SMNVEV (reference sequence). This CDR3 has 13 residues. CDR3 in DNA: TGTGCCAGCAGTTTTGGAGGGATGGAGACCCAGTACTTC. Translated: CASSFGGMETQYF.

The chain combines TRBV2 with TRBJ2-3; TRBD1 agrees at 9 bases. There are 15 residues in the CDR3. Losses at the gene ends were 7 bases for V and 0 bases for J; bases not matched to a gene: 5. Germline lookup yields CDR1 SNHLY and CDR2 FYNNEI. The CDR3 loop reads CASMAGQGSTDTQYF. Written as DNA, the CDR3 is TGTGCCAGCATGGCCGGACAGGGGAGCACAGATACGCAGTATTTT.

The J gene is TRBJ2-1, the V gene TRBV30; weak D call: TRBD2 (6 bases). Trimming took off 4 bases at V and 6 bases at J, with 13 bases between the two ends. Germline CDR1 reads GTSNPN; CDR2 reads SVGIG (reference sequence). CDR3 length equals 13 residues. Here the CDR3 reads CAWIGRDFNEQFF. In DNA, the CDR3 is TGTGCCTGGATTGGGCGGGACTTCAATGAGCAGTTCTTC.

The rearrangement uses TRBV4-2 and TRBJ2-2; tentatively, D is TRBD1 (5 bases). This CDR3 has 16 amino acids. Germline CDR1 reads LGHNA; CDR2 reads YNFKEQ. Trimming left V 4 bases short and J 3 bases short, with 15 bases between. The CDR3 sequence is CASSPLIETDTGELFF. CDR3 nucleotides: TGTGCCAGCAGCCCTCTTATCGAGACAGACACCGGGGAGCTGTTTTTT.

The genes are TRBV2 and TRBJ1-1; 8 bases line up with TRBD1. The V gene end was trimmed by 4 bases and the J gene end by 4 bases; junction bases not matched to a gene: 2. This CDR3 is 13 amino acids long. Germline V CDR1 and CDR2: SNHLY, FYNNEI. CDR3 protein: CASSGQGLTEAFF. The CDR3 DNA reads TGTGCCAGCAGTGGACAGGGGCTCACTGAAGCTTTCTTT.

The CDR3 loop is CASSWGVSYEQYF. CDR3 DNA sequence: TGTGCCAGCAGCTGGGGGGTATCCTACGAGCAGTACTTC. The chain carries TRBV7-7 and TRBJ2-7, with a weak D call TRBD2 (6 bases). The CDR3 contains 13 residues. Germline loops: CDR1 SSHAT, CDR2 FNYEAQ (reference sequence). Between the trimmed V and J ends, which lost 4 bases and 1 base, there was a span of 8 bases.